This is a list of T cell receptor beta chains from one sample in a study of vaccination effects on CD4 cells after COVID-19. Antigens for these TCRs are unknown. TCRdb keeps only in-frame clones here, not all; method: immunoSEQ multiplex PCR. The sample includes about 66,000 clones, under 80% of them seen just once. Sequences were derived from CD4+ T cells from PBMCs cultured without peptide, sampled before COVID-19 vaccination. These receptors originate from a human donor who had a prior SARS-CoV-2 infection. Both conserved end residues are part of each CDR3. A D gene is named only where the DNA matches it firmly. The listing skips clone size in some rows; elsewhere it reads once, few, many or a size class.

abundance: NA
j_gene: TRBJ1-3
d_gene: NA
v_gene: TRBV3-1/TRBV3-2
CDR3aa: CASSSRGGNTIYF
CDR3nt: TGTGCCAGCAGCTCCAGGGGTGGGAACACCATATATTTT

abundance: many
j_gene: TRBJ2-7
d_gene: TRBD1
v_gene: TRBV18
CDR3aa: CASSRDSFYEQYF
CDR3nt: TGTGCCAGCTCCCGGGACAGCTTCTACGAGCAGTACTTC

abundance: NA
j_gene: TRBJ2-5
d_gene: NA
v_gene: TRBV3-1/TRBV3-2
CDR3aa: CASSQHTGQETQYF
CDR3nt: TGTGCCAGCAGCCAACACACTGGTCAAGAGACCCAGTACTTC

abundance: NA
j_gene: TRBJ2-2
d_gene: NA
v_gene: TRBV3-1/TRBV3-2
CDR3aa: CASSQETGGWNTGELFF
CDR3nt: TGTGCCAGCAGCCAAGAAACCGGCGGATGGAACACCGGGGAGCTGTTTTTT

abundance: NA
j_gene: TRBJ2-2
d_gene: NA
v_gene: TRBV9
CDR3aa: CASKGPGTGELFF
CDR3nt: TGTGCCAGCAAGGGGCCGGGTACCGGGGAGCTGTTTTTT

abundance: NA
j_gene: TRBJ2-7
d_gene: NA
v_gene: TRBV11-3
CDR3aa: CASSLDRQSYEQYF
CDR3nt: TGTGCCAGCAGCTTAGATCGGCAGTCCTACGAGCAGTACTTC

abundance: NA
j_gene: TRBJ2-7
d_gene: NA
v_gene: TRBV9
CDR3aa: CASSASPGQGRGKYEQYF
CDR3nt: TGTGCCAGCAGCGCTTCTCCGGGACAAGGGAGAGGAAAGTACGAGCAGTACTTC

abundance: NA
j_gene: TRBJ2-1
d_gene: TRBD1
v_gene: TRBV18
CDR3aa: CASSLYTMTGKNEQFF
CDR3nt: TGTGCCAGCTCACTGTATACCATGACAGGGAAGAATGAGCAGTTCTTC

abundance: NA
j_gene: TRBJ1-2
d_gene: TRBD1
v_gene: TRBV6-1
CDR3aa: CASSEQGARYGYTF
CDR3nt: TGTGCCAGCAGTGAACAGGGGGCGCGTTATGGCTACACCTTC

abundance: once
j_gene: TRBJ1-1
d_gene: NA
v_gene: TRBV11-3
CDR3aa: CASSPGHRRGPTEAFF
CDR3nt: TGTGCCAGCAGCCCAGGACACCGGCGGGGGCCCACTGAAGCTTTCTTT

abundance: once
j_gene: TRBJ1-2
d_gene: NA
v_gene: TRBV5-6
CDR3aa: CASSLGPETGYTF
CDR3nt: TGTGCCAGCAGCCTGGGACCCGAGACTGGCTACACCTTC

abundance: NA
j_gene: TRBJ1-1
d_gene: TRBD1
v_gene: TRBV9
CDR3aa: CASSVEGGSEAFF
CDR3nt: TGTGCCAGCAGCGTAGAAGGGGGCAGTGAAGCTTTCTTT

abundance: once
j_gene: TRBJ2-1
d_gene: TRBD2
v_gene: TRBV7-3
CDR3aa: CASSRGSGRQGGDEQFF
CDR3nt: TGTGCCAGCAGCCGAGGGAGCGGGAGGCAGGGGGGGGATGAGCAGTTCTTC

abundance: NA
j_gene: TRBJ2-1
d_gene: NA
v_gene: TRBV11-3
CDR3aa: CASSLFNRGDEQFF
CDR3nt: TGTGCCAGCAGCTTATTTAACCGCGGGGATGAGCAGTTCTTC

abundance: NA
j_gene: TRBJ2-7
d_gene: NA
v_gene: TRBV4-2
CDR3aa: CASSRSTYEQYF
CDR3nt: TGTGCCAGCAGCCGAAGCACCTACGAGCAGTACTTC

abundance: once
j_gene: TRBJ2-7
d_gene: TRBD2
v_gene: TRBV11-3
CDR3aa: CASSPVREGLGEQYF
CDR3nt: TGTGCCAGCAGCCCAGTGCGGGAGGGCCTAGGAGAGCAGTACTTC

abundance: NA
j_gene: TRBJ2-1
d_gene: TRBD2
v_gene: TRBV4-2
CDR3aa: CASSQGPGGQREGLGEQFF
CDR3nt: TGTGCCAGCAGCCAAGGACCAGGGGGCCAGCGGGAGGGCCTCGGTGAGCAGTTCTTC

abundance: NA
j_gene: TRBJ1-1
d_gene: NA
v_gene: TRBV9
CDR3aa: CASSVQGSNTEAFF
CDR3nt: TGTGCCAGCAGCGTACAGGGGAGTAACACTGAAGCTTTCTTT

abundance: NA
j_gene: TRBJ2-1
d_gene: NA
v_gene: TRBV7-3
CDR3aa: CASSLGRLNEQFF
CDR3nt: TGTGCCAGCAGCTTAGGCAGACTCAATGAGCAGTTCTTC

abundance: NA
j_gene: TRBJ2-7
d_gene: TRBD2
v_gene: TRBV6-1
CDR3aa: CASSFIAGEGSEQYF
CDR3nt: TGTGCCAGCAGTTTCATAGCGGGAGAAGGGTCCGAGCAGTACTTC

abundance: NA
j_gene: TRBJ2-3
d_gene: TRBD1
v_gene: TRBV6-5
CDR3aa: CASSRDRSSTDTQYF
CDR3nt: TGTGCCAGCAGCCGGGACAGATCTAGCACAGATACGCAGTATTTT

abundance: NA
j_gene: TRBJ1-2
d_gene: TRBD1
v_gene: TRBV9
CDR3aa: CASSVGRTGSGYTF
CDR3nt: TGTGCCAGCAGCGTAGGCAGGACAGGGAGTGGCTACACCTTC

abundance: NA
j_gene: TRBJ1-6
d_gene: TRBD1
v_gene: TRBV5-6
CDR3aa: CASSQGRLTGGNSPLHF
CDR3nt: TGTGCCAGCAGCCAAGGAAGGCTAACAGGGGGGAATTCACCCCTCCACTTT

abundance: NA
j_gene: TRBJ2-2
d_gene: NA
v_gene: TRBV14
CDR3aa: CASSQGDRRTGELFF
CDR3nt: TGTGCCAGCAGCCAAGGCGACAGGAGGACCGGGGAGCTGTTTTTT

abundance: NA
j_gene: TRBJ2-5
d_gene: NA
v_gene: TRBV7-8
CDR3aa: CASSRGDLETQYF
CDR3nt: TGTGCCAGCAGCCGAGGGGATTTGGAGACCCAGTACTTC

abundance: NA
j_gene: TRBJ1-1
d_gene: TRBD1
v_gene: TRBV30
CDR3aa: CAWEPNRGKAFF
CDR3nt: TGTGCCTGGGAACCAAACAGGGGTAAGGCTTTCTTT

abundance: NA
j_gene: TRBJ2-7
d_gene: NA
v_gene: TRBV4-2
CDR3aa: CASSLEVATHEQYF
CDR3nt: TGTGCCAGCAGCCTCGAGGTAGCGACTCACGAGCAGTACTTC

abundance: NA
j_gene: TRBJ1-4
d_gene: NA
v_gene: TRBV6-2/TRBV6-3
CDR3aa: CASSGDEGTDFWNEKLFF
CDR3nt: TGTGCCAGCAGTGGAGATGAGGGAACTGACTTCTGGAATGAAAAACTGTTTTTT

abundance: NA
j_gene: TRBJ2-3
d_gene: TRBD1
v_gene: TRBV4-3
CDR3aa: CASSQVGQGTDTQYF
CDR3nt: TGCGCCAGCAGCCAAGTCGGACAGGGAACAGATACGCAGTATTTT

abundance: NA
j_gene: TRBJ1-2
d_gene: TRBD1
v_gene: TRBV5-6
CDR3aa: CASSANQGVGNGYTF
CDR3nt: TGTGCCAGCAGCGCCAACCAGGGGGTCGGCAATGGCTACACCTTC

abundance: few
j_gene: TRBJ2-2
d_gene: TRBD2
v_gene: TRBV7-2
CDR3aa: CASSRWPSGRFYTGELFF
CDR3nt: TGTGCCAGCAGCCGTTGGCCTAGCGGGAGGTTTTACACCGGGGAGCTGTTTTTT

abundance: once
j_gene: TRBJ2-7
d_gene: TRBD1
v_gene: TRBV5-8
CDR3aa: CASSDAGGLDEQYF
CDR3nt: TGTGCCAGCAGCGACGCAGGGGGCCTTGACGAGCAGTACTTC

abundance: NA
j_gene: TRBJ2-3
d_gene: NA
v_gene: TRBV5-1
CDR3aa: CASSLDLGADTQYF
CDR3nt: TGCGCCAGCAGCTTGGATCTGGGGGCAGATACGCAGTATTTT

abundance: NA
j_gene: TRBJ2-7
d_gene: TRBD1
v_gene: TRBV6-5
CDR3aa: CASSRGQGAYEQYF
CDR3nt: TGTGCCAGCAGTCGGGGACAGGGGGCCTACGAGCAGTACTTC